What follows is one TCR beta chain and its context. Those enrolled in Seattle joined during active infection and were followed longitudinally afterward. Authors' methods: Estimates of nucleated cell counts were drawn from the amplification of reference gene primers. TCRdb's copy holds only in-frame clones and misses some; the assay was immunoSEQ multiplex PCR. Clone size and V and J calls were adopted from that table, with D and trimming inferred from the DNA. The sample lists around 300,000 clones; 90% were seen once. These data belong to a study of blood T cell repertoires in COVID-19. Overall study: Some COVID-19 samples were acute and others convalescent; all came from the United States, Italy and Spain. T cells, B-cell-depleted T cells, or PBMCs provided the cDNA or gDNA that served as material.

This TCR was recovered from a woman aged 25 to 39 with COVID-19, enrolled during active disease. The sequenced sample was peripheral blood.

The CDR3 coding sequence is TGTGCCAGCAGCCCTTCTGCGGGGAAGGGGTCCTACGAGCAGTACTTC. Its protein product is CASSPSAGKGSYEQYF. The J gene is TRBJ2-7, the V gene TRBV28; D perhaps matches TRBD2 (6 bases). The CDR3 length is 16 residues. With 6 bases removed from V and 1 base from J, the gap between germline ends came to 19 bases. CDR1 and CDR2 (germline): MDHEN, SYDVKM.